The 28 T cell receptor beta chains below all came from one sample that was sequenced in a study. TCRdb called the 5' RACE reads again in MiXCR, with one record for every CDR3 protein. The repertoire holds a few thousand distinct CDR3 sequences, roughly 60% seen once, with 9.5% to 13% in the top ten. The specimen sequenced was naive CD4+ T cells sorted from blood. Subset indicated: naive CD4+ T cells, CD4+CD45RA+CD25-. The receptors come from a female donor with breast cancer.

This clonotype occurred a few times. In nucleotides, the CDR3 is TGTGCCAGCAGCTTAGCACCCGGACAGAGTAATCAGCCCCAGCATTTT. It codes for CASSLAPGQSNQPQHF. The chain is built from TRBV7-2 and TRBJ1-5, with D perhaps TRBD1 (6 bases). The CDR3 has 16 amino acids. V lost 0 bases, J lost 4 bases, and 13 bases lay in between. Germline loops: CDR1 SGHTA, CDR2 FQGNSA.

The V and J genes are TRBV12-3 or TRBV12-4 and TRBJ1-5; D might be TRBD1 (6 bases). CDR3 length equals 14 residues. V lost 6 bases and J lost 4, with 13 bases in between. The CDR3 nucleotides read TGTGCCAGCAGAACAGGGACGGGGAATCAGCCCCAGCATTTT. Translated: CASRTGTGNQPQHF.

In the case of this clonotype: The germline gene is not matched at one end of the junction; a read error may be the cause. The rearrangement uses TRBV29-1 and TRBJ2-1; no reliable D call. The CDR3 is 14 residues long. Germline CDR1 reads SQVTM; CDR2 reads ANQGSEA. DNA of the CDR3: TGCAGCGTATATATCCAGTTCTCCTACGATGAGCAGTTCTTC. Amino acid sequence: CSVYIQFSYDEQFF.

The chain carries TRBV4-3 and TRBJ2-1; tentative D call: TRBD2 (6 bases). CDR3 size: 15 residues. Germline assignment: CDR1 LGHNA and CDR2 YSLEER. The ends were cut back, 3 bases at V and 0 bases at J, with 9 bases in the middle. Here the CDR3 DNA reads TGCGCCAGCAGCCAGGGACTCAGCTCCTACAATGAGCAGTTCTTC. It translates to CASSQGLSSYNEQFF.

The rearrangement links TRBV19 to TRBJ2-6; D unresolved. CDR3 length equals 13 residues. Trimming shortened V by 2 bases and J by 2 bases, and 1 base separated the two germline ends. CDR1 and CDR2 from the germline V gene are LNHDA and SQIVND (reference sequence). In nucleotides, the CDR3 is TGTGCCAGTAGTATACCTGGGGCCAACGTCCTGACTTTC. Translated, it gives CASSIPGANVLTF.

This chain joins TRBV28 and TRBJ1-1; D is possibly TRBD1 (5 bases). From germline, CDR1 is MDHEN and CDR2 SYDVKM. The length of the CDR3 is 13 residues. V gave up 5 bases and J gave up 4 bases, with 11 bases separating them. CDR3 sequence (DNA): TGTGCCAGCAGTGGGGCCGAGGGCACTGAAGCTTTCTTT. Translated: CASSGAEGTEAFF.

Comment on this clonotype: No conserved phenylalanine or tryptophan ends this CDR3, so it is likely a read error. The chain has TRBV20-1 and TRBJ2-7; tentatively, D is TRBD1 (5 bases). Germline V gene lookup returns CDR1 DFQATT and CDR2 SNEGSKA (reference sequence). V lost 1 base and J 3 bases, leaving 7 bases between the germline ends. The CDR3 runs 12 residues. CDR3 amino acids: CSARVDSYEQYS. As DNA, the CDR3 is TGCAGTGCTAGAGTAGACAGCTACGAGCAGTACTCC.

This chain uses TRBV4-1 with TRBJ2-7; no firm D call. The CDR3 runs to 12 residues. V was cut by 0 bases and J by 4 bases, with 4 bases left in between. In germline, CDR1 is MGHRA, CDR2 YSYEKL. The CDR3 DNA reads TGCGCCAGCAGCCAAGATAAATACGAGCAGTACTTC. Translating it yields CASSQDKYEQYF.

The rearrangement uses TRBV20-1 and TRBJ2-3; no definite D call. There are 13 residues in the CDR3. V shed 5 bases and J shed 6 bases, with 15 bases lying between them. Germline V lookup: CDR1 DFQATT, CDR2 SNEGSKA (reference sequence). CDR3 protein: CSAPVTRRDTQYF. CDR3 DNA sequence: TGCAGTGCTCCGGTGACTCGACGGGATACGCAGTATTTT.

This clonotype was found a few times. The genes are TRBV4-3 and TRBJ2-5, with 8 bases that match TRBD2. The CDR3 sequence is 15 residues long. Per germline, CDR1 LGHNA and CDR2 YSLEER. Unmatched junction bases numbered 5, after V lost 0 bases and J lost 5 bases. The CDR3 loop reads CASSQDGLAGETQYF. The CDR3 nucleotides are TGCGCCAGCAGCCAAGACGGACTAGCTGGGGAGACCCAGTACTTC.

This clonotype has more than one count but fewer than ten. The chain links TRBV29-1 to TRBJ2-1; D possibly corresponds to TRBD1 (6 bases). Trimming cost V 7 bases and J 11 bases, with 12 bases left between them. CDR1 and CDR2 from the germline V gene are SQVTM and ANQGSEA. The CDR3 is 10 residues long. The CDR3 is CSALTGQQFF. The CDR3 nucleotides are TGCAGCGCCCTGACAGGTCAGCAGTTCTTC.

This chain links TRBV29-1 with TRBJ2-3; D gene uncertain. The CDR3 extends over 13 amino acids. Trimming pared 3 bases from V and 2 bases from J, leaving 9 bases between. CDR1 is SQVTM and CDR2 is ANQGSEA in the germline V gene. The CDR3 DNA is TGCAGCGTTGAGGCGGTAGCCACAGATACGCAGTATTTT. It specifies CSVEAVATDTQYF.

A remark on this clonotype: The junction does not match germline at one end; this may be a read error. The genes are TRBV2 and TRBJ2-1; 7 nucleotides agree with TRBD1. CDR3 length: 15 amino acids. Germline V lookup: CDR1 SNHLY, CDR2 FYNNEI. The CDR3 sequence: CTSSRDRASYNEQFF. The CDR3 nucleotides read TGTACCAGCAGCAGAGACAGGGCCTCCTACAATGAGCAGTTCTTC.

CDR3 residues: CASSPDRGNQPQHF. CDR3 DNA sequence: TGCGCCAGCAGCCCCGACAGGGGAAATCAGCCCCAGCATTTT. This chain joins TRBV5-1 and TRBJ1-5, with 8 bases aligning to TRBD1. In germline, CDR1 is SGHRS, CDR2 YFSETQ. The CDR3 is 14 residues long. The V segment lost 4 bases and the J segment 4 bases; nucleotides outside the gene matches: 4. Using reference TRBV5-1 and TRBJ1-5 for the parts outside the CDR3, the full variable domain is KAGVTQTPRYLIKTRGQQVTLSCSPISGHRSVSWYQQTPGQGLQFLFEYFSETQRNKGNFPGRFSGRQFSNSRSEMNVSTLELGDSALYLCASSPDRGNQPQHFGDGTRLSIL.

CDR3 sequence (DNA): TGTGCCAGCAGTTCCTCCCAGGTGGGGTATAGCAATCAGCCCCAGCATTTT. This encodes CASSSSQVGYSNQPQHF. The chain joins TRBV12-3 or TRBV12-4 to TRBJ1-5, with unresolved D. CDR3 length equals 17 residues. V was trimmed by 4 bases and J by 0 bases, leaving 16 bases between them.

Within the sample, this clonotype is medium-sized. The J gene is TRBJ1-4, the V gene TRBV7-9; D ambiguous. Trimming took off 2 bases at V and 6 bases at J, with 10 bases between the two ends. The CDR3 totals 14 residues. The germline V gene has CDR1 SEHNR and CDR2 FQNEAQ (reference sequence). The CDR3 loop reads CASSLRREDEKLFF. Written as DNA, the CDR3 is TGTGCCAGCAGCTTACGGAGGGAGGATGAAAAACTGTTTTTT.

This clonotype occurred once. The chain has TRBV4-3 and TRBJ2-7; tentatively, D is TRBD1 (6 bases). The CDR3 extends over 15 amino acids. The V and J ends lost 0 bases and 3 bases respectively, with 12 bases between them. Germline values: CDR1 LGHNA, CDR2 YSLEER. The CDR3 coding sequence is TGCGCCAGCAGCCAAGAGTCGACAGGCGGCTACGAGCAGTACGTC. Translated, it gives CASSQESTGGYEQYV.

This clonotype turned up a few times. This chain joins TRBV20-1 and TRBJ1-5; tentative D call: TRBD1 (5 bases). CDR3 size: 15 residues. Germline CDR1 and CDR2: DFQATT and SNEGSKA (reference sequence). The V gene lost 3 bases and the J gene lost 1 base, with 13 bases spanning the gap. DNA of the CDR3: TGCAGTGCTAGCGCTGGGGCGGCGAGCAATCAGCCCCAGCATTTT. Protein: CSASAGAASNQPQHF.

The rearrangement joins TRBV20-1 to TRBJ2-3; 8 bases are a match to TRBD1. Losses at the gene ends were 1 base for V and 0 bases for J; bases not matched to a gene: 6. Germline V gene lookup returns CDR1 DFQATT and CDR2 SNEGSKA (reference sequence). The CDR3 runs 16 residues. The CDR3 protein is CSARGSRTGSTDTQYF. The CDR3 DNA reads as TGCAGTGCTAGAGGGTCCAGGACAGGGAGCACAGATACGCAGTATTTT.

A single count supports this clonotype. The chain carries TRBV18 and TRBJ2-1; weak D call: TRBD2 (6 bases). The ends were cut back, 2 bases at V and 1 base at J, with 12 bases in the middle. The CDR3 has 16 residues. The germline CDR1 and CDR2 sequences are KGHSH and LQKENI. CDR3 loop: CASSPSAAGSYNEQFF. The CDR3 nucleotides read TGTGCCAGCTCACCATCGGCGGCGGGGTCCTACAATGAGCAGTTCTTC.

The chain couples TRBV20-1 to TRBJ2-7; the D gene could be TRBD1 or TRBD2 (5 bases each). Germline CDR1 and CDR2: DFQATT and SNEGSKA (reference sequence). With 6 bases removed from V and 0 bases from J, the gap between germline ends came to 9 bases. The CDR3 spans 12 residues. The CDR3 loop is CSAWDDSYEQYV. The DNA of the CDR3 is TGCAGTGCGTGGGACGACTCCTACGAGCAGTACGTC.

V is TRBV7-4 and J is TRBJ2-3; D possibly corresponds to TRBD1 (6 bases). The CDR3 length is 18 residues. V was trimmed by 3 bases and J by 2 bases, leaving 21 bases between them. Germline assignment: CDR1 SGHVT and CDR2 SQSDAQ. CDR3 residues: CASSFGETGRPLTDTQYF. DNA for the CDR3: TGTGCCAGCAGCTTTGGGGAGACAGGTCGTCCCCTCACAGATACGCAGTATTTT. The entire variable domain, with the rest obtained from reference TRBV7-4 and TRBJ2-3, is as follows: GAGVSQSPRYKVAKRGRDVALRCDSISGHVTLYWYRQTLGQGSEVLTYSQSDAQRDKSGRPSGRFSAERPERSVSTLKIQRTEQGDSAVYLCASSFGETGRPLTDTQYFGPGTRLTVL.

The V gene is TRBV7-9, the J gene TRBJ1-2; 7 bases align to TRBD1. Germline loops: CDR1 SEHNR, CDR2 FQNEAQ (reference sequence). CDR3 length equals 13 residues. V shed 5 bases, J shed 8 bases, and the junction held 8 bases outside the gene matches. CDR3 DNA: TGTGCCAGCAGCCCCGGGACAGTCAACGGCTACACCTTC. Translation gives CASSPGTVNGYTF.

Points on this clonotype: The final CDR3 position lacks the conserved phenylalanine or tryptophan, pointing to a likely read error. V and J are TRBV29-1 and TRBJ2-1; 9 bases agree with TRBD2. Germline V lookup: CDR1 SQVTM, CDR2 ANQGSEA. The CDR3 extends over 16 amino acids. V shed 7 bases, J shed 5 bases, and the junction held 15 bases outside the gene matches. The CDR3: CSASLISSGTNNEQFS. The CDR3 nucleotides read TGCAGCGCTTCCCTTATTTCTAGCGGGACCAACAATGAGCAGTTCTCC.

CDR3 in DNA: TGTGCCAGCTCCCGTGGAGGACAGACTAACGAAAAACTGTATTTT. It translates to CASSRGGQTNEKLYF. This sequence joins TRBV2 and TRBJ2-3; TRBD1 is a possible D gene (6 bases). V lost 8 bases, J lost 14 bases, and 29 bases lay in between. The germline CDR1 and CDR2 sequences are SNHLY and FYNNEI. This CDR3 has 15 amino acids.

The CDR3, as DNA: TGCGCCAGCAGCTTGGTTGGCGGGAGGGCCGTCGGTGGGAACATTCAGTACTTC. Its protein product is CASSLVGGRAVGGNIQYF. The chain couples TRBV5-1 to TRBJ2-4; 9 nucleotides line up with TRBD2. The CDR3 has 18 residues. With V trimmed by 0 bases and J by 7 bases, 14 bases remained unmatched. The germline V gene has CDR1 SGHRS and CDR2 YFSETQ.

The chain carries TRBV4-3 and TRBJ1-4; 7 nucleotides align to TRBD1. V trimming: 2 bases; J trimming: 8 bases; junction bases outside the gene matches: 8. The CDR3 has 15 amino acids. Germline V gene data show CDR1 as LGHNA and CDR2 as YSLEER. CDR3 region: CASSQTTGAKEKLFF. The CDR3 nucleotides are TGCGCCAGCAGCCAAACTACAGGGGCCAAGGAAAAACTGTTTTTT.

This clonotype was seen a single time. The chain employs TRBV4-3 and TRBJ2-1; D is undetermined. CDR3 size: 16 residues. Germline CDR1 LGHNA, CDR2 YSLEER. V shed 0 bases and J shed 0 bases, with 9 bases lying between them. CDR3 amino acids: CASSQDGRNSYNEQFF. The DNA for the CDR3 is TGCGCCAGCAGCCAAGATGGGCGGAACTCCTACAATGAGCAGTTCTTC.